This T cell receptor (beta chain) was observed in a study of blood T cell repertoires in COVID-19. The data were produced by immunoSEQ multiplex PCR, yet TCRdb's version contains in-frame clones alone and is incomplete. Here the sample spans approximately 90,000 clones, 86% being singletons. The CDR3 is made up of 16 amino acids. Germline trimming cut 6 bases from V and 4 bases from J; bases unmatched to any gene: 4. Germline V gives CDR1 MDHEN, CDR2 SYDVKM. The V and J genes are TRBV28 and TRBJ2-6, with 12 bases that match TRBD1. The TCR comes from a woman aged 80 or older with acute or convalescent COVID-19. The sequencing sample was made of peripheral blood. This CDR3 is CASRGQGARGANVLTF. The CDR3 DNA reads TGTGCCAGCAGGGGACAGGGGGCGCGGGGGGCCAACGTCCTGACTTTC. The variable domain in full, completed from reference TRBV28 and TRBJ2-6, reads DVKVTQSSRYLVKRTGEKVFLECVQDMDHENMFWYRQDPGLGLRLIYFSYDVKMKEKGDIPEGYSVSREKKERFSLILESASTNQTSMYLCASRGQGARGANVLTFGAGSRLTVL.